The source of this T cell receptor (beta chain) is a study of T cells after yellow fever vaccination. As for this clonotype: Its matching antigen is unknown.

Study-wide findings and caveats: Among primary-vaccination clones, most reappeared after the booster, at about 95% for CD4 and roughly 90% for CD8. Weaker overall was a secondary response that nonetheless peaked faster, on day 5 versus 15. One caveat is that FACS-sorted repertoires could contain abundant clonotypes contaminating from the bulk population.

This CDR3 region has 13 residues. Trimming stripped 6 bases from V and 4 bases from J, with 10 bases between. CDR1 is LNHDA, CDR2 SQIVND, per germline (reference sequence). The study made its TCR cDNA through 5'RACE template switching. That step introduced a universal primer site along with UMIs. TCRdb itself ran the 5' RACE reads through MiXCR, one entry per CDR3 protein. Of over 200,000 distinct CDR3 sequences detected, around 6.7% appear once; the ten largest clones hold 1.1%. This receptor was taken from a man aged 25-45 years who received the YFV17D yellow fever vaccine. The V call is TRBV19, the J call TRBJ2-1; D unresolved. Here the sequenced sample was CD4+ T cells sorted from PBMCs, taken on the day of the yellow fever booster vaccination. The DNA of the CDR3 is TGTGCCAGTAGCGGGCATAGGTACAATGAGCAGTTCTTC. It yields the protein CASSGHRYNEQFF.